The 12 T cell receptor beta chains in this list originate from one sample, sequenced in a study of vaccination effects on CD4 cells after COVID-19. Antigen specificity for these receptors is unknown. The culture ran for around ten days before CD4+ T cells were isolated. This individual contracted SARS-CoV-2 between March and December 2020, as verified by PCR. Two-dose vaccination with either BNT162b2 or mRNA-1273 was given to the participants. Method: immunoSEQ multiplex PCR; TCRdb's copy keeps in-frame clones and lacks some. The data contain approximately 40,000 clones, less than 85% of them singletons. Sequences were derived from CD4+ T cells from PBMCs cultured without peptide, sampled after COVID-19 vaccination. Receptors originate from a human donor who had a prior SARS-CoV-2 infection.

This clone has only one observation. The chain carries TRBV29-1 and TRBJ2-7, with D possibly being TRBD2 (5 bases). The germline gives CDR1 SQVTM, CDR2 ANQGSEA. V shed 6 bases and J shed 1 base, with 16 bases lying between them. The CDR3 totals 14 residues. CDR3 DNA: TGCAGCGTAAAAGGAGAGGGTAGATCCTACGAGCAGTACTTC. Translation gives CSVKGEGRSYEQYF.

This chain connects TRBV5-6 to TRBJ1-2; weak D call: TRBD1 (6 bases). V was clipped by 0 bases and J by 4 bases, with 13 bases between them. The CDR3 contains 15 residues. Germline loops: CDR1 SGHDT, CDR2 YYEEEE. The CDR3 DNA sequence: TGTGCCAGCAGCTTGGGGATAGGGGGAGGCTATGGCTACACCTTC. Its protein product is CASSLGIGGGYGYTF.

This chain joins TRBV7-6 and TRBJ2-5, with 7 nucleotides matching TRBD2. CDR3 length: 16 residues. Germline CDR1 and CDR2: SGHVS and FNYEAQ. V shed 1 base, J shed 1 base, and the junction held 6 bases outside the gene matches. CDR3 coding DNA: TGTGCCAGCAGCTTAGTGTGGTCTAGCGGCCAAGAGACCCAGTACTTC. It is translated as CASSLVWSSGQETQYF.

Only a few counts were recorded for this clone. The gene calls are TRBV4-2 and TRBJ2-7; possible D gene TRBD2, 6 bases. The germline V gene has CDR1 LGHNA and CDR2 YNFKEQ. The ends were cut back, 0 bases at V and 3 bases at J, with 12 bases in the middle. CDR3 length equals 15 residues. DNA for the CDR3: TGTGCCAGCAGCCAAGAAGCACTAGCCTACTACGAGCAGTACTTC. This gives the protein CASSQEALAYYEQYF.

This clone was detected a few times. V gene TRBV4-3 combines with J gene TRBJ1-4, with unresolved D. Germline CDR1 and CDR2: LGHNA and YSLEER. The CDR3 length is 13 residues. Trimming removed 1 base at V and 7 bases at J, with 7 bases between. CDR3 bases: TGCGCCAGCAGCCAAGTTGCTGGTGAAAAACTGTTTTTT. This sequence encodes CASSQVAGEKLFF.

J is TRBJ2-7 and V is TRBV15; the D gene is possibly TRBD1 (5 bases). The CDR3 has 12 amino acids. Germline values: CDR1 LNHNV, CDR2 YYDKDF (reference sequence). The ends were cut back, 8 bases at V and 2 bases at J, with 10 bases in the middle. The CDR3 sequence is CATGAGPYEQYF. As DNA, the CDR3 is TGTGCCACCGGGGCAGGACCCTACGAGCAGTACTTC. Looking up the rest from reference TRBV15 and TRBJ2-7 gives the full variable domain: DAMVIQNPRYQVTQFGKPVTLSCSQTLNHNVMYWYQQKSSQAPKLLFHYYDKDFNNEADTPDNFQSRRPNTSFCFLDIRSPGLGDTAMYLCATGAGPYEQYFGPGTRLTVT.

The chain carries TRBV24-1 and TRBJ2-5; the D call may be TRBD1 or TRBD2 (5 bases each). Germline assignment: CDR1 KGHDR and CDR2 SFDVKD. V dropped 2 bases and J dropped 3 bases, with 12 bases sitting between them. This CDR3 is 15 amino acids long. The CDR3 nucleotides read TGTGCCACCAGTGATTCTCGAGGGGCTAAAGAGACCCAGTACTTC. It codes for CATSDSRGAKETQYF.

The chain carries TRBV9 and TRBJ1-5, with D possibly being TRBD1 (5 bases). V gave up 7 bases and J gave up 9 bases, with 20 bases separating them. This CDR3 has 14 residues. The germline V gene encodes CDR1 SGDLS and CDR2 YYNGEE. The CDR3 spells CASGTGGEFGPQHF. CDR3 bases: TGTGCCAGCGGGACGGGGGGGGAGTTTGGGCCCCAGCATTTT.

This CDR3 is CASHQRSTNEKLFF. The DNA for the CDR3 is TGTGCCAGTCACCAGAGGTCCACTAATGAAAAACTGTTTTTT. The chain is built from TRBV6-5 and TRBJ1-4; D uncertain. In germline, CDR1 is MNHEY, CDR2 SVGAGI. Trimming took 9 bases from V and 2 from J, leaving 13 bases between them. This CDR3 region has 14 residues.

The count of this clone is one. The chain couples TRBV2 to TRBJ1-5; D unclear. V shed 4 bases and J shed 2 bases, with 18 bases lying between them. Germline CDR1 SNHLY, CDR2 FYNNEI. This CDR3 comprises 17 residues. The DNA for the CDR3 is TGTGCCAGCAGTGTTTCAGGATTCCCTGGTGGCAATCAGCCCCAGCATTTT. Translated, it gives CASSVSGFPGGNQPQHF.

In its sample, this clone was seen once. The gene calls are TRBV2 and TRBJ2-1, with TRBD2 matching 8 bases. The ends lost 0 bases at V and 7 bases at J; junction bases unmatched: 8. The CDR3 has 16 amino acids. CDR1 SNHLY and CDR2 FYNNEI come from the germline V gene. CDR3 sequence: CASSEARGASGNEQFF. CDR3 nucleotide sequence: TGTGCCAGCAGTGAAGCGAGGGGGGCTAGCGGGAATGAGCAGTTCTTC.

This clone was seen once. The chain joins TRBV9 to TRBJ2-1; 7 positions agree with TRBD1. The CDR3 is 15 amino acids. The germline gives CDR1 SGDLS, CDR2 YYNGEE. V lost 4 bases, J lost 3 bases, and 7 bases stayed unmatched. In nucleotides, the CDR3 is TGTGCCAGCAGCCCAAGACAGGGAAACTACAATGAGCAGTTCTTC. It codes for CASSPRQGNYNEQFF.